A single sample is the source of the 29 T cell receptor beta chains below, sequenced in a study of molecular identifiers for immune sequencing clone quantification. One entry per CDR3 protein, called by TCRdb with MiXCR from the PCR reads. This table holds about 9,700 distinct CDR3 sequences, roughly 19% found once. The sequencing input was naive CD8+ T cells from blood, with Jurkat cell RNA spiked in. The subset denotes: FACS-sorted CD8+CD4-CCR7+CD45RA+ naive T cells. The receptors were gathered from a human donor in good health. Some libraries in this study had Jurkat cell RNA spiked in.

In this sample, this clonotype is medium-sized. V and J are TRBV10-3 and TRBJ2-7, with no clear D. Germline V gene data show CDR1 as ENHRY and CDR2 as SYGVKD. The CDR3 has 16 amino acids. The ends were cut back, 5 bases at V and 3 bases at J, with 20 bases in the middle. The DNA for the CDR3 is TGTGCCATCAGTCCCAGGCAGGAGCTACTACTCTACGAGCAGTACTTC. Amino acid sequence: CAISPRQELLLYEQYF.

By sample share, this clonotype is medium-sized. This rearrangement joins TRBV13 to TRBJ2-7, with unresolved D. The CDR3 is 13 residues long. V lost 0 bases, J lost 3 bases, and 6 bases lay in between. Per germline, CDR1 PRHDT and CDR2 FYEKMQ (reference sequence). CDR3 bases: TGTGCCAGCAGCTTAGGTGAAGGCTACGAGCAGTACTTC. It codes for CASSLGEGYEQYF.

This clonotype is deemed medium-sized. V gene TRBV29-1 combines with J gene TRBJ2-5; D remains unclear. CDR1 is SQVTM, CDR2 ANQGSEA, per germline. This CDR3 is built from 11 residues. V lost 3 bases, J lost 5 bases, and 7 bases lay in between. The CDR3 bases are TGCAGCGTTGAGTATGGTGAGACCCAGTACTTC. It is translated as CSVEYGETQYF.

This clonotype rates as medium-sized (0.01 to 0.1%). The rearrangement joins TRBV19 to TRBJ2-7; no clear D. V lost 2 bases and J lost 1, with 9 bases in between. Germline CDR1 and CDR2: LNHDA and SQIVND (reference sequence). The CDR3 totals 14 residues. CDR3 residues: CASSIRFASYEQYF. CDR3 nucleotide sequence: TGTGCCAGTAGTATAAGATTCGCATCCTACGAGCAGTACTTC.

This clonotype appeared many times. The chain employs TRBV5-4 and TRBJ2-3; D call uncertain. Trimming took 3 bases from V and 2 from J, leaving 10 bases between them. The CDR3 is 14 residues long. Germline V gives CDR1 SGHNT, CDR2 YYREEE (reference sequence). CDR3 loop: CASSSLENTDTQYF. The DNA for the CDR3 is TGTGCCAGCAGCTCCTTGGAGAACACAGATACGCAGTATTTT. The full variable domain, with the rest looked up from reference TRBV5-4 and TRBJ2-3, is ETGVTQSPTHLIKTRGQQVTLRCSSQSGHNTVSWYQQALGQGPQFIFQYYREEENGRGNFPPRFSGLQFPNYSSELNVNALELDDSALYLCASSSLENTDTQYFGPGTRLTVL.

The table lists this clonotype with a few counts. The J gene is TRBJ1-1, the V gene TRBV28, with TRBD1 as a possible D gene (5 bases). Looked up from germline, CDR1 is MDHEN and CDR2 is SYDVKM. The CDR3 totals 15 residues. The V gene lost 3 bases and the J gene lost 3 bases, with 14 bases spanning the gap. CDR3: CASSFPRAGYTEAFF. The CDR3 coding sequence is TGTGCCAGCAGTTTCCCTCGGGCAGGGTACACTGAAGCTTTCTTT.

Details on this clonotype: A read error may be the cause here, since a much bigger clone is one base away. This likely comes from a read error, as the CDR3 has no conserved phenylalanine or tryptophan at its end. The chain recombines TRBV27 with TRBJ1-5; weak D call: TRBD1 (6 bases). Germline CDR1 is MNHEY and CDR2 is SMNVEV (reference sequence). V gave up 5 bases and J gave up 1 base, with 15 bases separating them. The length of the CDR3 is 16 residues. CDR3 in amino acids: CASSLTGRGSNQPQHL. The DNA for the CDR3 is TGTGCCAGCAGTCTAACAGGGAGGGGAAGCAATCAGCCCCAGCATCTT.

By proportion, this clonotype is medium-sized. The gene calls are TRBV9 and TRBJ2-7; the D gene is possibly TRBD1 (6 bases). The V end was cut by 4 bases, the J end by 0 bases, with 20 bases between. Germline V CDR1 and CDR2: SGDLS, YYNGEE. This CDR3 has 17 residues. The CDR3 protein is CASSTDPTGLPSYEQYF. The CDR3 DNA is TGTGCCAGCAGCACCGACCCTACAGGGCTACCCTCCTACGAGCAGTACTTC.

Remarks on this clonotype: This may be a read error, as it is one base from a much larger clone. The chain employs TRBV6-5 and TRBJ2-1; D unresolved. The germline V gene has CDR1 MNHEY and CDR2 SVGAGI. Trimming took 6 bases from V and 4 from J, leaving 16 bases between them. The CDR3 is made up of 15 amino acids. The CDR3 bases are TGTGCCAGCAGAATACAACCAAACCCTTACAATGAGCAGTTCTTC. It specifies CASRIQPNPYNEQFF.

Concerning this clonotype: Being one base from a much bigger clone, this may be a read error. J is TRBJ1-5 and V is TRBV6-1, with 7 bases aligning to TRBD1. CDR1 is MNHNS, CDR2 SASEGT, per germline. This CDR3 has 16 amino acids. In DNA, the CDR3 is TGTGCCGGCAGTGAAAGGGACAGTCAACTCAATCAGCCCCAGCATTTT. Translating gives CAGSERDSQLNQPQHF.

This clonotype turned up a few times. This chain joins TRBV5-6 and TRBJ2-7; TRBD1 agrees at 7 bases. J lost 3 bases, V lost 4 bases, and 10 bases had no gene match. This CDR3 has 15 amino acids. The germline V gene has CDR1 SGHDT and CDR2 YYEEEE. As DNA, the CDR3 is TGTGCCAGCAGCGGAAAGACAGGGCACGGCTACGAGCAGTACTTC. Amino acids: CASSGKTGHGYEQYF.

In this sample, this clonotype is medium-sized (0.01 to 0.1%). The chain is built from TRBV6-5 and TRBJ1-1; D ambiguous. The germline V gene encodes CDR1 MNHEY and CDR2 SVGAGI. The CDR3 extends over 16 amino acids. V shed 2 bases and J shed 6 bases, with 19 bases lying between them. For the CDR3, the DNA is TGTGCCAGCAGTTACGAGGGCACCCCGGTAGTGGCTGAAGCTTTCTTT. It yields the protein CASSYEGTPVVAEAFF.

This clonotype was seen repeatedly, ten times or more. J is TRBJ2-2 and V is TRBV10-3; TRBD2 matches 9 bases. CDR1 ENHRY and CDR2 SYGVKD come from the germline V gene. This CDR3 has 15 residues. J gave up 4 bases and V 2 bases, and 2 bases lay outside the gene matches. The CDR3 loop is CAISEAGGITGELFF. CDR3 bases: TGTGCCATCAGTGAGGCGGGAGGGATCACCGGGGAGCTGTTTTTT.

By share, this clonotype ranks as medium-sized. J is TRBJ2-2 and V is TRBV29-1; no clear D gene. The germline V gene has CDR1 SQVTM and CDR2 ANQGSEA. The CDR3 extends over 13 amino acids. Trimming removed 2 bases at V and 1 base at J, with 5 bases between. This chain's CDR3 is CSVENQNTGELFF. Written as DNA, the CDR3 is TGCAGCGTTGAAAATCAGAACACCGGGGAGCTGTTTTTT.

About this clonotype: A much larger clone is a single base away; this may be a read error. The chain joins TRBV6-6 to TRBJ1-1, with D perhaps matching TRBD1 (5 bases). The CDR3 runs to 13 residues. V was shortened by 2 bases and J by 10 bases, with 14 bases between the two germline ends. Germline V lookup: CDR1 MNHNY, CDR2 SVGAGI (reference sequence). CDR3 DNA sequence: TGTGCCAGCAGTTACGATTCTGGGGCGGCAGCTTTCTTT. Translating gives CASSYDSGAAAFF.

The chain employs TRBV19 and TRBJ2-1; D possibly corresponds to TRBD2 (6 bases). In germline, CDR1 is LNHDA, CDR2 SQIVND (reference sequence). The CDR3 loop spans 14 amino acids. V was cut by 5 bases and J by 7 bases, with 15 bases left in between. The CDR3 here is CASSPQGGGNEQFF. Here the CDR3 DNA reads TGTGCCAGTAGTCCGCAGGGTGGGGGGAATGAGCAGTTCTTC.

As regards this clonotype: This could be a read error, since a much larger clone is one nucleotide away. J is TRBJ2-2 and V is TRBV11-2, with D perhaps TRBD1 (6 bases). This CDR3 has 14 residues. CDR1 and CDR2 (germline): SGHAT, FQNNGV. The CDR3 sequence: CACSLEGGAGELFF. The CDR3 bases are TGTGCCTGCAGCTTAGAAGGGGGAGCCGGGGAGCTGTTTTTT. Full variable domain (outside the CDR3, taken from reference TRBV11-2 and TRBJ2-2): EAGVAQSPRYKIIEKRQSVAFWCNPISGHATLYWYQQILGQGPKLLIQFQNNGVVDDSQLPKDRFSAERLKGVDSTLKIQPAKLEDSAVYLCACSLEGGAGELFFGEGSRLTVL.

The V gene is TRBV28, the J gene TRBJ2-1; a possible D gene is TRBD2 (6 bases). From germline, CDR1 is MDHEN and CDR2 SYDVKM. The CDR3 totals 16 residues. V lost 3 bases and J 5 bases, leaving 17 bases between the germline ends. As DNA, the CDR3 is TGTGCCAGCAGTTTCCCCATCGGAGGGGTGGACAATGAGCAGTTCTTC. Amino acids: CASSFPIGGVDNEQFF.

By share of the sample, this clonotype is medium-sized. The chain is built from TRBV28 and TRBJ2-7; 14 bases match TRBD2. The CDR3 contains 16 residues. Germline-derived CDR1 and CDR2 are MDHEN and SYDVKM. The V gene end was trimmed by 8 bases and the J gene end by 7 bases; junction bases not matched to a gene: 13. DNA of the CDR3: TGTGCCAGCCCAAAGGGACTAGCGGGAGAACCGAGGGAGCAGTACTTC. Its protein product is CASPKGLAGEPREQYF.

Judged by abundance, this clonotype is medium-sized. This chain uses TRBV7-6 with TRBJ2-3; D gene uncertain. V lost 4 bases and J 2 bases, leaving 16 bases between the germline ends. This CDR3 region has 16 residues. From germline, CDR1 is SGHVS and CDR2 FNYEAQ. In DNA, the CDR3 is TGTGCCAGCAGCTCCATAATATCAGAGGCCACAGATACGCAGTATTTT. Translated: CASSSIISEATDTQYF.

In the case of this clonotype: Just one base apart from a much larger clone, this may be a read error. The J gene is TRBJ2-2, the V gene TRBV28; maybe TRBD2 (6 bases). The CDR3 covers 16 residues. The germline CDR1 and CDR2 sequences are MDHEN and SYDVKM. In DNA, the CDR3 is TGTGCCAGCAGTTTCTTATCCCGAGGGCTGGGCGGGGAGCTGTCTTTT. As protein: CASSFLSRGLGGELSF.

Of note for this clonotype: Germline and junction disagree at one end, which may indicate a read error. The chain is built from TRBV2 and TRBJ2-7; the match to TRBD1 covers 9 bases. Germline V gene sequence: CDR1 SNHLY, CDR2 FYNNEI. The CDR3 covers 13 residues. The CDR3 region has the DNA TGTGCCAGCGGGGGGACAGGGTCCTACGGGCAGTACTTC. Encoded protein: CASGGTGSYGQYF.

This chain joins TRBV29-1 and TRBJ1-2; no clear D. Germline V gene data show CDR1 as SQVTM and CDR2 as ANQGSEA. The CDR3 consists of 14 residues. The V end lost 3 bases, the J end lost 2 bases, and 13 bases lay between the germline ends. This CDR3 is CSVDSDRYNYGYTF. The CDR3 nucleotides read TGCAGCGTTGACTCGGACCGATACAACTATGGCTACACCTTC.

The sample holds many counts of this clonotype. The genes are TRBV5-5 and TRBJ2-3; no clear D gene. The CDR3 spans 14 residues. V dropped 1 base and J dropped 0 bases, with 6 bases sitting between them. Germline values: CDR1 SGHKS, CDR2 YYEKEE (reference sequence). The CDR3 region is CASSLTASTDTQYF. Written as DNA, the CDR3 is TGTGCCAGCAGCTTGACTGCTAGCACAGATACGCAGTATTTT.

As concerns this clonotype: A much larger clonotype is one base distant, so this may be a read error. The J gene is TRBJ2-7, the V gene TRBV3-1; no reliable D call. Trimming left V 1 base short and J 2 bases short, with 12 bases between. Germline CDR1 and CDR2: LGHDT and YNNKEL (reference sequence). The CDR3 has 15 residues. CDR3 protein: CASSQGIARTYEQYF. CDR3 bases: TGTGCCAGCAGCCAAGGTATTGCCCGGACCTACGAGCAGTACTTC.

As to this clonotype: A read error may be the cause here, since a much bigger clone is one base away. The chain has TRBV3-1 and TRBJ1-4, with 9 bases matching TRBD1. The CDR3 contains 17 residues. CDR1 is LGHDT, CDR2 YNNKEL, per germline (reference sequence). DNA of the CDR3: TGTGCCAGCAGCCAAACGACAGGGGGTTGGACTAATGAAAAACCGTTTTTT. Amino acid sequence: CASSQTTGGWTNEKPFF. Variable domain in full (rest from reference TRBV3-1 and TRBJ1-4): DTAVSQTPKYLVTQMGNDKSIKCEQNLGHDTMYWYKQDSKKFLKIMFSYNNKELIINETVPNRFSPKSPDKAHLNLHINSLELGDSAVYFCASSQTTGGWTNEKPFFGSGTQLSVL.

The J gene is TRBJ2-5, the V gene TRBV18; 10 positions match TRBD2. CDR1 is KGHSH and CDR2 is LQKENI in the germline V gene. This CDR3 is built from 15 residues. The V segment lost 3 bases and the J segment 4 bases; nucleotides outside the gene matches: 5. CDR3 sequence (DNA): TGTGCCAGCTCACCGGTAGCGGGAGGTCGAGAGACCCAGTACTTC. This translates into CASSPVAGGRETQYF.

In its sample, this clonotype is medium-sized (0.01 to 0.1%). V usage is TRBV6-5 and J usage is TRBJ2-3; 7 nucleotides match TRBD1. V lost 4 bases to trimming and J lost 4 bases; unmatched junction nucleotides: 5. Germline CDR1 MNHEY, CDR2 SVGAGI. The CDR3 spans 14 residues. The CDR3 nucleotides read TGTGCCAGCAGTTCCGAGGGGGCAGCAGATACGCAGTATTTT. Its protein is CASSSEGAADTQYF.

This clonotype is medium-sized within its sample. Sequence at one end of the junction differs from germline and may be a read error. This sequence joins TRBV28 and TRBJ2-5; a possible D gene is TRBD2 (5 bases). The CDR3 is 13 amino acids. CDR1 is MDHEN, CDR2 SYDVKM, per germline. The chain's CDR3 is CASSLSGEETQYF. The CDR3 coding sequence is TGTGCCAGCAGCTTATCCGGGGAAGAGACCCAGTACTTC. Together with reference TRBV28 and TRBJ2-5, the CDR3 gives the full variable domain: DVKVTQSSRYLVKRTGEKVFLECVQDMDHENMFWYRQDPGLGLRLIYFSYDVKMKEKGDIPEGYSVSREKKERFSLILESASTNQTSMYLCASSLSGEETQYFGPGTRLLVL.